This entry features one T cell receptor beta chain sequence. No antigen is known for it. This sample stems from a study of blood T cells in healthy people across ages. Overall study results and limits: TCR beta diversity per million T cells fell roughly linearly with age.

Individuals who donated were healthy Caucasians from Russia aged roughly 6 to 95. It was with a sample-barcoded 5' primer and a J-beta primer mix that a second PCR of about 6 to 12 cycles was run. TCRdb used MiXCR to reprocess the 5' RACE reads, holding one entry per CDR3 protein. Of around 670,000 distinct CDR3 sequences listed, under 30% were seen once; the top ten hold about a sixth. This receptor was identified in a woman over 75 in good health. Sequencing used blood.

The CDR3 spells CASSERYNEQFF. CDR3 nucleotides: TGTGCCAGCAGCGAACGCTACAATGAGCAGTTCTTC. The rearrangement joins TRBV7-2 to TRBJ2-1; D is unclear. CDR3 size: 12 residues. Germline V gives CDR1 SGHTA, CDR2 FQGNSA. With 5 bases removed from V and 3 bases from J, the gap between germline ends came to 5 bases.